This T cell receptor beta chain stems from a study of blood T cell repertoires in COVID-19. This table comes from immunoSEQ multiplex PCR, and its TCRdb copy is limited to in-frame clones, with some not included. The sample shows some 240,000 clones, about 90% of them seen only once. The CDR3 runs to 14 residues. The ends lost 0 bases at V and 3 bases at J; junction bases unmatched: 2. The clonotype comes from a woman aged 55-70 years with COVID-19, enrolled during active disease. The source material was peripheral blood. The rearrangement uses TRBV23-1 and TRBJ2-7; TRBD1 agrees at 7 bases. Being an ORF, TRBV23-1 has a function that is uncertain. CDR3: CASSQSGQYYEQYF. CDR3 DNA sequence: TGCGCCAGCAGTCAATCGGGACAGTACTACGAGCAGTACTTC.